Listed here are 7 T cell receptor beta chains from one sample, sequenced in a study of T cells after posttransplantation cyclophosphamide. Using immunoSEQ multiplex PCR, the repertoire was profiled, and TCRdb retains in-frame clones only, with some absent. Listed for the sample are some 10,000 clones, none seen a single time. Cyclophosphamide on days +3 and +4 followed busulfan-fludarabine conditioning and a marrow graft. This material consisted of PBMCs, taken after allogeneic stem cell transplant with posttransplant cyclophosphamide. The receptors were gathered from a female patient aged 35 to 55 who received an allogeneic stem cell transplant from a related donor, was CMV-positive, and had no GVHD. Some T cells may be transferred from the graft donor.

In its sample, this clone was seen many times. This sequence joins TRBV7-8 and TRBJ1-1; the match to TRBD1 covers 9 bases. Germline CDR1 SGHVS, CDR2 FQNEAQ. Trimming at V came to 1 base and at J to 13 bases, leaving 22 bases not matched to a gene. The CDR3 consists of 18 residues. In DNA, the CDR3 is TGTGCCAGCAGCTTAGAAGTTGTGTTTTTGGACAGGGGCGGGGGTGATTTCTTT. Its protein product is CASSLEVVFLDRGGGDFF.

This clone was observed at least ten times. The chain uses TRBV5-1 and TRBJ2-3; 7 positions match TRBD2. Germline CDR1 reads SGHRS; CDR2 reads YFSETQ. V gave up 6 bases and J gave up 2 bases; unmatched junction bases: 6. This CDR3 contains 14 residues. CDR3: CASTLGGFTDTQYF. Here the CDR3 DNA reads TGCGCCAGCACCCTGGGGGGGTTCACAGATACGCAGTATTTT. Full variable domain (outside the CDR3, taken from reference TRBV5-1 and TRBJ2-3): KAGVTQTPRYLIKTRGQQVTLSCSPISGHRSVSWYQQTPGQGLQFLFEYFSETQRNKGNFPGRFSGRQFSNSRSEMNVSTLELGDSALYLCASTLGGFTDTQYFGPGTRLTVL.

This chain joins TRBV29-1 and TRBJ2-7; possible D gene TRBD1, 6 bases. Germline CDR1 reads SQVTM; CDR2 reads ANQGSEA. Trimming pared 4 bases from V and 5 bases from J, leaving 12 bases between. CDR3 length: 12 amino acids. The CDR3 DNA sequence: TGCAGCGTTGGTTTTACAGGGAACGAGCAGTACTTC. Its translation is CSVGFTGNEQYF.

In this sample, this clone turned up many times. This chain's CDR3 is CASTLGGGTYNEQFF. CDR3 sequence (DNA): TGTGCCAGCACCTTAGGGGGGGGCACCTACAATGAGCAGTTCTTC. This sequence joins TRBV28 and TRBJ2-1, with a possible D match to TRBD2 (7 bases). The germline V gene has CDR1 MDHEN and CDR2 SYDVKM. V lost 7 bases and J lost 2, with 15 bases in between. This CDR3 comprises 15 residues.

This clone was seen repeatedly, ten times or more. V gene TRBV12-3 or TRBV12-4 combines with J gene TRBJ1-4, with a weak D call TRBD1 (5 bases). Trimming shortened V by 6 bases and J by 3 bases, and 14 bases separated the two germline ends. This CDR3 is 15 amino acids long. The CDR3 reads CASRIGSGPNEKLFF. The CDR3 DNA reads TGTGCCAGCAGGATCGGTTCAGGGCCTAATGAAAAACTGTTTTTT.

In its sample, this clone was seen many times. This sequence joins TRBV12-5 and TRBJ2-1; D may correspond to TRBD1 or TRBD2 (5 bases each). The CDR3 contains 16 residues. Deletions cut 0 bases from V and 10 bases from J, with 19 bases between. The germline gives CDR1 LGHNT, CDR2 FRNRAP. The DNA for the CDR3 is TGTGCTAGTGGTTTGGTAAACACGAGAGGGGAAGGGGAGCAGTTCTTC. Residues: CASGLVNTRGEGEQFF.

This clone was recorded at least ten times. The chain uses TRBV4-3 and TRBJ1-2, with 10 nucleotides matching TRBD1. The length of the CDR3 is 14 residues. Germline assignment: CDR1 LGHNA and CDR2 YSLEER. V was clipped by 0 bases and J by 8 bases; unmatched bases: 3. The chain's CDR3 is CASSQDETGGGYTF. The CDR3 DNA sequence: TGCGCCAGCAGCCAAGATGAGACAGGGGGCGGCTACACCTTC.